Listed here is a single T cell receptor beta chain. The conserved closing phenylalanine or tryptophan is absent in this CDR3, likely reflecting a read error. Each CDR3 protein gets one entry after TCRdb re-called the 5' RACE reads with MiXCR. The data contain a few hundred thousand distinct CDR3 sequences, around 4.9% of them singletons. Trimming at V came to 5 bases and at J to 7 bases, leaving 12 bases not matched to a gene. The CDR3 is 15 residues long. This sample was taken from a study of T cells after yellow fever vaccination. Study background: Some fractions had low cell numbers, and these were prepared with SMART-Seq v4 Ultra Low Input.

The rearrangement uses TRBV12-3 or TRBV12-4 and TRBJ1-2; 8 nucleotides match TRBD1. This clonotype was obtained from a man between 18 and 35 years old who received the YFV17D yellow fever vaccine. The starting material was CD4+ T cells sorted from PBMCs, obtained on the day of the yellow fever booster vaccination. Here the CDR3 DNA reads TGTGCCAGCAGTCCTGGACAGGGAGATGATGGTGGCTACACCTTA. Translating it yields CASSPGQGDDGGYTL.